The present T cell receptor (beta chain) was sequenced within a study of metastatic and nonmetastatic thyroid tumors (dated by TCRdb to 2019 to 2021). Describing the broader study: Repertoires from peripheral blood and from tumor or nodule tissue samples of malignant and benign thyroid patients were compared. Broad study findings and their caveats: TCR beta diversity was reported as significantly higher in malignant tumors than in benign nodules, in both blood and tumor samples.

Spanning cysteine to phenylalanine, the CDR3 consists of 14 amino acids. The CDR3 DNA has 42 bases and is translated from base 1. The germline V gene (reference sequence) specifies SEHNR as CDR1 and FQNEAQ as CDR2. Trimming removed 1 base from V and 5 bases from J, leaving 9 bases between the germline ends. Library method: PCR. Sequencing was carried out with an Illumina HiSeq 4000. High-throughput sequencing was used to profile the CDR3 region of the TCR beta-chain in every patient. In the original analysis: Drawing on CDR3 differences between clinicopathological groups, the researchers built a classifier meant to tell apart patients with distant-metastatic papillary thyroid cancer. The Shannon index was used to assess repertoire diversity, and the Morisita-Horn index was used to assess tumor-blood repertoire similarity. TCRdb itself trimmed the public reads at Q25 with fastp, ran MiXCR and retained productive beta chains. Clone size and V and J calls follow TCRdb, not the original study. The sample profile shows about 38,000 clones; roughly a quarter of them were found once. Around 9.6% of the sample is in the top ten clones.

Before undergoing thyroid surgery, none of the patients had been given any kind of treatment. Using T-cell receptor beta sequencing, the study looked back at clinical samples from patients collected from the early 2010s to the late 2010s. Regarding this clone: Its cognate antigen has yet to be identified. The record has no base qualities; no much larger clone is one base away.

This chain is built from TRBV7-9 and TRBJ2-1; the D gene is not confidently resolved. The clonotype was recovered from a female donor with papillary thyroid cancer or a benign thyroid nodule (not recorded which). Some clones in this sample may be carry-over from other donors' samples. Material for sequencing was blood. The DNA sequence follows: TGTGCCAGCAGCTTAGGTTCCCCGGACAATGAGCAGTTCTTC. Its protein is CASSLGSPDNEQFF.